One sample yielded the 21 T cell receptor beta chains listed below, sequenced in a study of patients and donors after allogeneic stem cell transplantation. TCRdb re-derived calls from the RT-PCR reads in MiXCR, one entry per CDR3 protein. Of about a million distinct CDR3 sequences in the sample, under 20% are singletons; the top ten hold roughly 6%. Sequencing was done on a sample of blood, either unsorted or a sorted T cell fraction (not recorded which). All receptors derive from a human donor who was either an allogeneic HSCT recipient or a stem cell or donor lymphocyte infusion donor (not recorded which). It is not recorded whose cells these are; they may come from a transplant donor.

This clonotype turned up a few times. The chain couples TRBV25-1 to TRBJ2-1, with 7 bases matching TRBD2. The CDR3 totals 13 residues. Germline V gene data show CDR1 as MGHDK and CDR2 as SYGVNS. V shed 2 bases and J 7 bases; nucleotides not matched to a gene: 2. The CDR3 is CASSELGGNEQFF. For the CDR3, the DNA is TGTGCCAGCAGTGAACTCGGGGGGAATGAGCAGTTCTTC.

This clonotype was counted only a few times. The V gene is TRBV6-5, the J gene TRBJ1-6; TRBD1 matches at 8 bases. The CDR3 consists of 18 residues. CDR1 MNHEY and CDR2 SVGAGI come from the germline V gene. The ends lost 2 bases at V and 4 bases at J; junction bases unmatched: 10. The CDR3 region has the DNA TGTGCCAGCAGTTACACGACAGGGGTCGATACATATAATTCACCCCTCCACTTT. Translating it yields CASSYTTGVDTYNSPLHF.

This clonotype was counted at least ten times. The V and J genes are TRBV6-5 and TRBJ2-2, with D perhaps TRBD2 (5 bases). The CDR3 extends over 15 amino acids. V was cut by 1 base and J by 5 bases, with 11 bases left in between. Germline lookup yields CDR1 MNHEY and CDR2 SVGAGI. Written as DNA, the CDR3 is TGTGCCAGCAGTTACTTGGGGAGAGGGACCGGGGAGCTGTTTTTT. It encodes CASSYLGRGTGELFF.

The chain uses TRBV27 and TRBJ2-1; 8 bases align to TRBD1. The length of the CDR3 is 13 residues. V was clipped by 2 bases and J by 12 bases; unmatched bases: 6. CDR1 MNHEY and CDR2 SMNVEV come from the germline V gene (reference sequence). The CDR3: CASSLTGGSGQFF. The CDR3 nucleotides are TGTGCCAGCAGTTTAACAGGGGGGTCTGGGCAGTTCTTC.

This clonotype was recorded a few times. This chain connects TRBV7-2 to TRBJ1-2; TRBD1 is a possible D gene (6 bases). Germline CDR1 is SGHTA and CDR2 is FQGNSA. Trimming pared 5 bases from V and 2 bases from J, leaving 15 bases between. This CDR3 spans 15 amino acids. This CDR3 is CASSPQGRANYGYTF. DNA of the CDR3: TGTGCCAGCAGCCCACAGGGCAGGGCAAACTATGGCTACACCTTC.

This clonotype was observed a handful of times. The chain uses TRBV18 and TRBJ2-3; weak D call: TRBD1 (5 bases). Germline V CDR1 and CDR2: KGHSH, LQKENI. The length of the CDR3 is 15 residues. V was shortened by 3 bases and J by 2 bases, with 12 bases between the two germline ends. This CDR3 is CASSPSWGVTDTQYF. CDR3 nucleotide sequence: TGTGCCAGCTCACCGTCGTGGGGCGTCACAGATACGCAGTATTTT.

This clonotype was observed a handful of times. The rearrangement links TRBV24-1 to TRBJ2-3; D ambiguous. CDR3 length: 13 amino acids. The ends were cut back, 0 bases at V and 4 bases at J, with 4 bases in the middle. CDR1 KGHDR and CDR2 SFDVKD come from the germline V gene. The CDR3 is CATSDLVADTQYF. In DNA form, the CDR3 reads TGTGCCACCAGTGATTTGGTGGCAGATACGCAGTATTTT.

The chain employs TRBV10-3 and TRBJ2-3; 12 nucleotides line up with TRBD2. With 3 bases clipped from V and 0 bases from J, the junction kept 10 bases outside the gene matches. The length of the CDR3 is 19 residues. Germline CDR1 reads ENHRY; CDR2 reads SYGVKD. The CDR3 spells CAISDPHSTSGGSTDTQYF. CDR3 nucleotides: TGTGCCATCAGTGACCCACACTCCACTAGCGGGGGGAGCACAGATACGCAGTATTTT.

This clonotype was counted between two and nine times. The chain's CDR3 is CASSLRTSGTNNEQFF. In nucleotides, the CDR3 is TGTGCCAGCAGCTTGAGGACTAGCGGGACGAACAATGAGCAGTTCTTC. This rearrangement joins TRBV5-8 to TRBJ2-1; 12 nucleotides agree with TRBD2. Germline CDR1 reads SGHTS; CDR2 reads YDEGEE. After removal of 1 base from V and 5 bases from J, the junction contained 4 bases not matched to a gene. The length of the CDR3 is 16 residues.

This chain connects TRBV19 to TRBJ2-1; 9 bases match TRBD2. Germline CDR1 and CDR2: LNHDA and SQIVND (reference sequence). The CDR3 is 16 amino acids. Germline trimming cut 1 base from V and 7 bases from J; bases unmatched to any gene: 8. In nucleotides, the CDR3 is TGTGCCAGTAGTATAGTTAGCGGGGGCGGCAGGAATGAGCAGTTCTTC. Protein: CASSIVSGGGRNEQFF. The full variable domain, with the rest looked up from reference TRBV19 and TRBJ2-1, is DGGITQSPKYLFRKEGQNVTLSCEQNLNHDAMYWYRQDPGQGLRLIYYSQIVNDFQKGDIAEGYSVSREKKESFPLTVTSAQKNPTAFYLCASSIVSGGGRNEQFFGPGTRLTVL.

At least ten counts were recorded for this clonotype. DNA for the CDR3: TGTGCCAGCAGTTTAGCGGCGACCGTACCTAATTCACCCCTCCACTTT. Its protein is CASSLAATVPNSPLHF. The J gene is TRBJ1-6, the V gene TRBV12-3 or TRBV12-4; D is unresolved. CDR3 size: 16 residues. V lost 0 bases, J lost 6 bases, and 12 bases lay in between.

This chain links TRBV7-7 with TRBJ1-4; D is uncertain. V lost 1 base to trimming and J lost 7 bases, with 7 bases between them. Germline V gene data show CDR1 as SSHAT and CDR2 as FNYEAQ (reference sequence). This CDR3 contains 13 residues. CDR3 in DNA: TGTGCCAGCAGCTTAGTCGTTGGTGAAAAACTGTTTTTT. The encoded protein is CASSLVVGEKLFF.

This clonotype occurred many times. This chain joins TRBV24-1 and TRBJ2-1, with 7 positions matching TRBD1. V lost 4 bases, J lost 4 bases, and 6 bases stayed unmatched. CDR1 and CDR2 from the germline V gene are KGHDR and SFDVKD. The CDR3 contains 15 residues. The chain's CDR3 is CATSDLGQRYNEQFF. CDR3 nucleotides: TGTGCCACCAGTGACCTGGGACAGCGATACAATGAGCAGTTCTTC.

This clonotype has more than one count but fewer than ten. The J gene is TRBJ1-3, the V gene TRBV5-1; D remains ambiguous. With 2 bases removed from V and 0 bases from J, the gap between germline ends came to 9 bases. Germline V CDR1 and CDR2: SGHRS, YFSETQ. The CDR3 has 15 residues. CDR3 amino acids: CASSLRDISGNTIYF. Written as DNA, the CDR3 is TGCGCCAGCAGCTTAAGGGATATCTCTGGAAACACCATATATTTT.

The V and J genes are TRBV7-3 and TRBJ2-7; TRBD2 aligns across 10 bases. The CDR3 contains 15 residues. Trimming at V came to 5 bases and at J to 2 bases, leaving 6 bases not matched to a gene. From germline, CDR1 is SGHTA and CDR2 FQGTGA. As DNA, the CDR3 is TGTGCCAGCAGCACCGCTAGCGGGAGTACCTACGAGCAGTACTTC. This encodes CASSTASGSTYEQYF.

This clonotype was detected only a few times. The chain employs TRBV6-5 and TRBJ1-2; D ambiguous. Germline values: CDR1 MNHEY, CDR2 SVGAGI. V shed 2 bases and J shed 7 bases, with 11 bases lying between them. The CDR3 spans 13 residues. The CDR3 reads CASSYSFGVGYTF. CDR3 sequence (DNA): TGTGCCAGCAGTTACAGTTTCGGGGTTGGCTACACCTTC.

The chain is built from TRBV7-9 and TRBJ2-7; D is unclear. The CDR3 runs to 12 residues. The ends were cut back, 5 bases at V and 6 bases at J, with 11 bases in the middle. Germline-derived CDR1 and CDR2 are SEHNR and FQNEAQ (reference sequence). As DNA, the CDR3 is TGTGCCAGCAGCCCATACTACGGCGAGCAGTACTTC. This translates into CASSPYYGEQYF.

This clonotype has more than one count but fewer than ten. This chain connects TRBV7-6 to TRBJ1-3, with D unresolved. This CDR3 region has 15 residues. CDR1 is SGHVS, CDR2 FNYEAQ, per germline. The V end lost 5 bases, the J end lost 0 bases, and 11 bases lay between the germline ends. The CDR3 loop reads CASSTGRFSGNTIYF. CDR3 bases: TGTGCCAGCAGCACCGGACGGTTCTCTGGAAACACCATATATTTT.

CDR3 sequence (DNA): TGTGCCAGCAGTCGGGGACAGGGTAATGGCTACACCTTC. Translated: CASSRGQGNGYTF. The chain has TRBV12-3 or TRBV12-4 and TRBJ1-2; TRBD1 matches 9 bases. The J segment lost 6 bases and the V segment lost 5 bases, leaving 4 bases of the junction unmatched. The CDR3 runs 13 residues.

In its sample, this clonotype was seen many times. The chain joins TRBV7-9 to TRBJ2-1; tentative D call: TRBD1 (5 bases). The CDR3 has 14 residues. The V and J ends lost 4 bases and 1 base respectively, with 8 bases between them. Germline loops: CDR1 SEHNR, CDR2 FQNEAQ (reference sequence). Here the CDR3 reads CASSSRQSYNEQFF. The CDR3 region has the DNA TGTGCCAGCAGCTCCAGACAGTCCTACAATGAGCAGTTCTTC.

The chain couples TRBV20-1 to TRBJ2-7, with 8 bases matching TRBD2. This CDR3 spans 13 amino acids. Germline V gene data show CDR1 as DFQATT and CDR2 as SNEGSKA (reference sequence). The V gene end was trimmed by 4 bases and the J gene end by 0 bases; junction bases not matched to a gene: 2. CDR3 nucleotides: TGCAGTGCTATCGGGACTAGCTCCTACGAGCAGTACTTC. This sequence encodes CSAIGTSSYEQYF.